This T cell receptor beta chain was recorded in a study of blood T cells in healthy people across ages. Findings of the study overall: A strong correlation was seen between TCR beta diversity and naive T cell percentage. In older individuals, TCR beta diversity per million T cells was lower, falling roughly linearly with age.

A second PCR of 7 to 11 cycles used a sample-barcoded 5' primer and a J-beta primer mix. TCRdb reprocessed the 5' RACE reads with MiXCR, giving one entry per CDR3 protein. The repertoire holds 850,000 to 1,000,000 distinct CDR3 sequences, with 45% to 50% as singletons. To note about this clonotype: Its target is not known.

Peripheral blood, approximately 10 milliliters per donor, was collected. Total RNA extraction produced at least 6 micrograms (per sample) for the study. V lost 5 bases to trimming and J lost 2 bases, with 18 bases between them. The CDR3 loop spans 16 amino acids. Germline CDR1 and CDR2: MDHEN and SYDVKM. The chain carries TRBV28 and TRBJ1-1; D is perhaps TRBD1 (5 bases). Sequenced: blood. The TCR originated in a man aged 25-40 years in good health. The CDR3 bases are TGTGCCAGCAGTCCCACGGGGGGGTCTTTCAACACTGAAGCTTTCTTT. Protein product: CASSPTGGSFNTEAFF.